Listed below are T cell receptor beta chains from one sample, sequenced in a study of cytomegalovirus exposure and HLA in healthy donors. Libraries were prepared by immunoSEQ multiplex PCR; TCRdb keeps only in-frame clonotypes and omits some of them. The table lists approximately 82,000 clones, approximately 74% of them singletons, with about 6.2% in the top ten. Sequencing was done on a sample of PBMCs. All receptors derive from a woman aged 45 to 65 in good health and CMV-seropositive. Each CDR3 is given with its conserved first and last residue. The order of the fields is clone size, V gene, CDR3 length, J gene, D gene, CDR3 protein, CDR3 DNA. A D gene is named only where the DNA matches it firmly. Clone sizes are given selectively: once, few, many, or a class where the clone is expanded.

clone_size: -; v_call: TRBV7-9; cdr3_length: 14; j_call: TRBJ2-6; d_call: -; cdr3_aa: CAALRDSGANVLTF; cdr3_nt: TGTGCCGCCCTACGGGACTCTGGGGCCAACGTCCTGACTTTC
clone_size: -; v_call: TRBV9; cdr3_length: 13; j_call: TRBJ2-1; d_call: -; cdr3_aa: CASSKLEYNEQFF; cdr3_nt: TGTGCCAGCAGCAAACTTGAATACAATGAGCAGTTCTTC
clone_size: -; v_call: TRBV6-6; cdr3_length: 14; j_call: TRBJ2-5; d_call: -; cdr3_aa: CASRGVPRQETQYF; cdr3_nt: TGTGCCAGCAGGGGAGTCCCCCGGCAGGAGACCCAGTACTTC
clone_size: few; v_call: TRBV7-2; cdr3_length: 15; j_call: TRBJ2-7; d_call: TRBD2; cdr3_aa: CASSLEASGTYEQYF; cdr3_nt: TGTGCCAGCAGCTTAGAGGCTAGCGGGACCTACGAGCAGTACTTC
clone_size: -; v_call: TRBV27; cdr3_length: 15; j_call: TRBJ2-5; d_call: TRBD2; cdr3_aa: CASSPRGLAGETQYF; cdr3_nt: TGTGCCAGCAGTCCACGGGGACTAGCCGGAGAGACCCAGTACTTC
clone_size: -; v_call: TRBV6-1; cdr3_length: 10; j_call: TRBJ2-7; d_call: -; cdr3_aa: CASSDREQYF; cdr3_nt: TGTGCCAGCAGTGACCGCGAGCAGTACTTC
clone_size: -; v_call: TRBV29-1; cdr3_length: 13; j_call: TRBJ1-1; d_call: -; cdr3_aa: CSVEEGVAPEAFF; cdr3_nt: TGCAGCGTTGAAGAAGGAGTGGCGCCTGAAGCTTTCTTT
clone_size: few; v_call: TRBV7-9; cdr3_length: 12; j_call: TRBJ2-7; d_call: -; cdr3_aa: CASSLVGDEQYF; cdr3_nt: TGTGCCAGCAGCTTAGTAGGAGACGAGCAGTACTTC
clone_size: -; v_call: TRBV19; cdr3_length: 18; j_call: TRBJ1-1; d_call: TRBD1; cdr3_aa: CASSPSRRDRNMNTEAFF; cdr3_nt: TGTGCCAGTAGTCCCTCGAGGAGGGACAGGAATATGAACACTGAAGCTTTCTTT
clone_size: -; v_call: TRBV4-1; cdr3_length: 17; j_call: TRBJ2-1; d_call: TRBD2; cdr3_aa: CASSPGLAGSSYNEQFF; cdr3_nt: TGCGCCAGCAGCCCCGGACTAGCGGGATCCTCCTACAATGAGCAGTTCTTC
clone_size: -; v_call: TRBV2; cdr3_length: 13; j_call: TRBJ2-3; d_call: -; cdr3_aa: CASQRYSTDTQYF; cdr3_nt: TGTGCCAGCCAGAGGTATTCGACAGATACGCAGTATTTT
clone_size: -; v_call: TRBV4-1; cdr3_length: 14; j_call: TRBJ1-2; d_call: -; cdr3_aa: CASSQEARSYGYTF; cdr3_nt: TGCGCCAGCAGCCAAGAGGCCAGAAGCTATGGCTACACCTTC
clone_size: -; v_call: TRBV5-6; cdr3_length: 13; j_call: TRBJ1-2; d_call: TRBD1; cdr3_aa: CASSLGDSGGYTF; cdr3_nt: TGTGCCAGCAGCTTGGGGGACAGCGGTGGCTACACCTTC
clone_size: -; v_call: TRBV7-8; cdr3_length: 15; j_call: TRBJ2-7; d_call: -; cdr3_aa: CASSSRRGSSYEQYF; cdr3_nt: TGTGCCAGCAGCTCCCGCCGGGGGAGCTCCTACGAGCAGTACTTC
clone_size: -; v_call: TRBV28; cdr3_length: 14; j_call: TRBJ2-7; d_call: TRBD2; cdr3_aa: CATHQTSGDYEQYF; cdr3_nt: TGTGCCACCCACCAGACTAGCGGGGACTACGAGCAGTACTTC
clone_size: once; v_call: TRBV28; cdr3_length: 14; j_call: TRBJ2-7; d_call: -; cdr3_aa: CASNDSPTLYEQYF; cdr3_nt: TGTGCCAGCAACGACAGCCCCACCCTTTACGAGCAGTACTTC
clone_size: few; v_call: TRBV5-4; cdr3_length: 16; j_call: TRBJ2-1; d_call: TRBD1; cdr3_aa: CASSLDGGTGVGEQFF; cdr3_nt: TGTGCCAGCAGCTTGGACGGGGGGACAGGGGTCGGTGAGCAGTTCTTC
clone_size: few; v_call: TRBV6-1; cdr3_length: 14; j_call: TRBJ1-1; d_call: -; cdr3_aa: CASSEIIEDTEAFF; cdr3_nt: TGTGCCAGCAGTGAAATCATAGAGGACACTGAAGCTTTCTTT
clone_size: -; v_call: TRBV28; cdr3_length: 16; j_call: TRBJ1-4; d_call: -; cdr3_aa: CASSLTGTRGSEKLFF; cdr3_nt: TGTGCCAGCAGCCTAACCGGGACACGCGGAAGTGAAAAACTGTTTTTT
clone_size: once; v_call: TRBV28; cdr3_length: 15; j_call: TRBJ1-1; d_call: -; cdr3_aa: CASSLAGQGNTEAFF; cdr3_nt: TGTGCCAGCAGTTTAGCCGGGCAGGGGAACACTGAAGCTTTCTTT
clone_size: -; v_call: TRBV7-9; cdr3_length: 15; j_call: TRBJ2-3; d_call: -; cdr3_aa: CASSSLVSATDTQYF; cdr3_nt: TGTGCCAGCAGCTCACTTGTTAGCGCGACAGATACGCAGTATTTT
clone_size: -; v_call: TRBV6-6; cdr3_length: 11; j_call: TRBJ2-1; d_call: -; cdr3_aa: CASSRGNEQFF; cdr3_nt: TGTGCCAGCAGCCGCGGGAACGAGCAGTTCTTC
clone_size: -; v_call: TRBV6-6; cdr3_length: 12; j_call: TRBJ2-1; d_call: -; cdr3_aa: CASSYSGNEQFF; cdr3_nt: TGTGCCAGCAGTTATTCGGGTAATGAGCAATTCTTC
clone_size: -; v_call: TRBV28; cdr3_length: 14; j_call: TRBJ2-7; d_call: TRBD2; cdr3_aa: CASTPGLAVFEQYF; cdr3_nt: TGTGCCAGCACCCCGGGACTAGCGGTTTTCGAGCAGTACTTC
clone_size: -; v_call: TRBV4-2; cdr3_length: 16; j_call: TRBJ2-3; d_call: -; cdr3_aa: CASSQVRLQPGDTQYF; cdr3_nt: TGTGCCAGCAGCCAAGTGAGACTACAGCCAGGAGATACGCAGTATTTT
clone_size: -; v_call: TRBV27; cdr3_length: 15; j_call: TRBJ2-1; d_call: TRBD2; cdr3_aa: CASSTLAGLYNEQFF; cdr3_nt: TGTGCCAGCAGTACCCTAGCGGGGCTCTACAATGAGCAGTTCTTC
clone_size: -; v_call: TRBV19; cdr3_length: 12; j_call: TRBJ2-7; d_call: -; cdr3_aa: CASSTSGYEQYF; cdr3_nt: TGTGCCAGTAGTACCTCCGGCTACGAGCAGTACTTC
clone_size: -; v_call: TRBV5-1; cdr3_length: 16; j_call: TRBJ1-5; d_call: TRBD1; cdr3_aa: CASSLGGQGGNQPQHF; cdr3_nt: TGCGCCAGCAGCTTGGGCGGACAGGGGGGTAATCAGCCCCAGCATTTT
clone_size: -; v_call: TRBV30; cdr3_length: 16; j_call: TRBJ2-6; d_call: TRBD1; cdr3_aa: CAWSFLRGLGANVLTF; cdr3_nt: TGTGCCTGGAGTTTCCTTAGGGGGCTTGGGGCCAACGTCCTGACTTTC
clone_size: few; v_call: TRBV5-1; cdr3_length: 15; j_call: TRBJ2-7; d_call: TRBD2; cdr3_aa: CASSLALAGVGEQYF; cdr3_nt: TGCGCCAGCAGCTTGGCACTAGCGGGAGTCGGCGAGCAGTACTTC
clone_size: -; v_call: TRBV27; cdr3_length: 16; j_call: TRBJ2-1; d_call: TRBD2; cdr3_aa: CASSLRTSGTYNEQFF; cdr3_nt: TGTGCCAGCAGTTTACGGACTAGCGGTACCTACAATGAGCAGTTCTTC